Below are 10 T cell receptor beta chains sequenced from a single sample in a study of cytomegalovirus exposure and HLA in healthy donors. The PCR had 60 Vbeta and 13 Jbeta primers. Assay used: immunoSEQ multiplex PCR; TCRdb lists only in-frame clones, some missing. The profile covers some 130,000 clones, with about 66% appearing a single time and about 1.5% taken by the ten largest. The specimen was PBMCs. The receptors come from a human donor in good health.

A single count supports this clone. The chain couples TRBV21-1 to TRBJ2-7; TRBD2 reflects the table's D call only, with no check against the DNA. TRBV21-1 is an annotated pseudogene. CDR3 length: 17 residues. The CDR3 coding sequence is TGTGCCAGCAGGAAGGGTACTAGCCGTAAGATTGGGTACGAGCAGTACTTC. Translation: CASRKGTSRKIGYEQYF.

This chain uses TRBV5-4 with TRBJ2-1, with TRBD2 matching over 8 bases. The CDR3 runs to 15 residues. Trimming at V came to 4 bases and at J to 10 bases, leaving 13 bases not matched to a gene. From germline, CDR1 is SGHNT and CDR2 YYREEE (reference sequence). The CDR3 DNA reads as TGTGCCAGCAGCACCCAACAAGGACTAGCTAACGAGCAGTTCTTC. This sequence encodes CASSTQQGLANEQFF.

This clone came up a few times. The chain is built from TRBV11-1 and TRBJ2-2; D perhaps matches TRBD2 (5 bases). Trimming took 5 bases from V and 4 from J, leaving 11 bases between them. Germline values: CDR1 SGHAT, CDR2 FQDESV (reference sequence). This CDR3 is built from 14 residues. The CDR3 loop is CASSRGRGTGELFF. The CDR3 DNA sequence: TGTGCCAGCAGCCGCGGACGGGGCACCGGGGAGCTGTTTTTT.

The gene calls are TRBV11-3 and TRBJ2-2, with D tentatively TRBD1 (7 bases). Per germline, CDR1 SGHNT and CDR2 YENEEA. The CDR3 is 16 amino acids. V lost 1 base and J lost 5, with 14 bases in between. The CDR3 DNA is TGTGCCAGCAGCTTAGGCGGGACAGCTAGTACCGGGGAGCTGTTTTTT. This sequence encodes CASSLGGTASTGELFF. Looking up the rest from reference TRBV11-3 and TRBJ2-2 gives the full variable domain: EAGVVQSPRYKIIEKKQPVAFWCNPISGHNTLYWYLQNLGQGPELLIRYENEEAVDDSQLPKDRFSAERLKGVDSTLKIQPAELGDSAVYLCASSLGGTASTGELFFGEGSRLTVL.

The chain has TRBV6-5 and TRBJ2-1; TRBD1 is a possible D gene (6 bases). CDR3 length equals 12 residues. CDR1 is MNHEY and CDR2 is SVGAGI in the germline V gene. V was shortened by 2 bases and J by 9 bases, with 8 bases between the two germline ends. As DNA, the CDR3 is TGTGCCAGCAGTTACCGAGGGGGTGAGCAGTTCTTC. Translated: CASSYRGGEQFF.

A few counts support this clone. The chain carries TRBV6-6 and TRBJ2-7, with TRBD2 matching 9 bases. J was trimmed by 2 bases and V by 2 bases; bases with no gene match: 7. CDR3 length: 16 residues. Germline assignment: CDR1 MNHNY and CDR2 SVGAGI (reference sequence). The CDR3 protein is CASSYAVAGAPYEQYF. In nucleotides, the CDR3 is TGTGCCAGCAGTTACGCGGTAGCGGGAGCCCCCTACGAGCAGTACTTC.

V is TRBV19 and J is TRBJ2-2, with D unclear. Trimming took 4 bases from V and 6 from J, leaving 18 bases between them. The CDR3 contains 16 residues. Germline V gene sequence: CDR1 LNHDA, CDR2 SQIVND (reference sequence). The CDR3 protein is CASSSRGDPPAGELFF. The CDR3 region has the DNA TGTGCCAGTAGTAGTAGAGGCGACCCGCCGGCCGGGGAGCTGTTTTTT.

The CDR3 region is CASSRDRGLTEAFF. In nucleotides, the CDR3 is TGTGCCAGCTCACGGGACAGGGGGCTCACTGAAGCTTTCTTT. The V call is TRBV18, the J call TRBJ1-1, with 12 bases that match TRBD1. The junction had 1 base not matched to a gene; V was cut back by 4 bases and J by 4 bases. The CDR3 spans 14 residues. Germline-derived CDR1 and CDR2 are KGHSH and LQKENI.

The chain recombines TRBV6-1 with TRBJ1-2; TRBD1 aligns across 7 bases. CDR3 length equals 13 residues. V lost 6 bases, J lost 4 bases, and 5 bases stayed unmatched. CDR1 and CDR2 from the germline V gene are MNHNS and SASEGT. The CDR3 DNA is TGTGCCAGCAGCCAGGACAGGTTCTATGGCTACACCTTC. Protein sequence: CASSQDRFYGYTF.

On this clone: The identical CDR3 is also encoded by other nucleotide sequences in the sample. The chain uses TRBV7-2 and TRBJ2-7; D remains ambiguous. Germline CDR1 is SGHTA and CDR2 is FQGNSA. This CDR3 spans 12 amino acids. V was trimmed by 5 bases and J by 0 bases, leaving 5 bases between them. The CDR3: CASSPSSYEQYF. For the CDR3, the DNA is TGTGCCAGCAGCCCGAGCTCCTACGAGCAGTACTTC.